What follows describes a single T cell receptor (beta chain). Its matching antigen is unknown. Donors came from a validation cohort of 95 to 150 subjects, distinct from the first 666-subject cohort. This record belongs to a study of cytomegalovirus exposure and HLA in healthy donors. The data were produced by immunoSEQ multiplex PCR, yet TCRdb's version contains in-frame clones alone and is incomplete. The table includes 250,000 to 300,000 clones, around 90% detected once. Study-wide findings and caveats: Cytomegalovirus status was reportedly diagnosed by the classifier with high sensitivity and specificity. Many donors shared some public TCRs, even though most TCR sequences were rare. Among the CMV-associated chains, three were confirmed in vitro as specific for CMV antigens.

There are 14 residues in the CDR3. The V and J ends lost 3 bases and 6 bases, in that order; junction bases with no gene match: 6. The germline CDR1 and CDR2 sequences are GTSNPN and SVGIG (reference sequence). The chain couples TRBV30 to TRBJ1-4; 8 bases fit TRBD1. The sequenced material came from PBMCs. The TCR originated in a woman aged 18-35 years in good health and CMV-seronegative. CDR3 nucleotide sequence: TGTGCCTGGAGCCCCCAGGGGGCTTATGAAAAACTGTTTTTT. Protein sequence: CAWSPQGAYEKLFF.